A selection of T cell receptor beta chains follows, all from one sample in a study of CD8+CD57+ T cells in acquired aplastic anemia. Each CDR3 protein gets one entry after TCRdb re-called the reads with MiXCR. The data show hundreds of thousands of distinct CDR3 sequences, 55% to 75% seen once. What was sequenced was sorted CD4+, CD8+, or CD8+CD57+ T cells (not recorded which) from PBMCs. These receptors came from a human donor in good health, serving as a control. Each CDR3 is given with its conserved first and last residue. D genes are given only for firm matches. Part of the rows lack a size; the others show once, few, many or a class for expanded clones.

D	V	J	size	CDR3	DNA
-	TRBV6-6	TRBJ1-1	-	CASSYSVGGGEAFF	TGTGCCAGCAGTTACTCGGTGGGGGGTGGTGAAGCTTTCTTT
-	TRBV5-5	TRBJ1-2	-	CASSQNAAANYGYTF	TGTGCCAGCAGCCAGAATGCAGCCGCTAACTATGGCTACACCTTC
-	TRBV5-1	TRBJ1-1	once	CASAGGGVNSEAFF	TGCGCCAGCGCCGGGGGGGGCGTAAATTCTGAAGCTTTCTTT
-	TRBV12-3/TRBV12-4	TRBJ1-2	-	CASTPSTEAGYTF	TGTGCCAGCACCCCAAGTACCGAGGCGGGCTACACCTTC
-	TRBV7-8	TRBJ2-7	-	CASSSYDRRSEEYF	TGTGCCAGCAGTTCATATGATAGAAGAAGCGAGGAGTACTTC
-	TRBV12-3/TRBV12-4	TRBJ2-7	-	CASRQGQTTYEQYF	TGTGCCAGCAGGCAAGGACAGACCACCTACGAGCAGTACTTC
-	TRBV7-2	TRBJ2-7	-	CASSLLGSYEQYF	TGTGCCAGCAGCTTACTGGGGTCCTACGAGCAGTACTTC
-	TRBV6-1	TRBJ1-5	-	CASSEGGWSNQPQHF	TGTGCCAGCAGTGAGGGGGGCTGGAGCAATCAGCCCCAGCATTTT
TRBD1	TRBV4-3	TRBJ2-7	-	CTRRTGGYEQYF	TGCACCAGAAGGACAGGGGGCTACGAGCAGTACTTC
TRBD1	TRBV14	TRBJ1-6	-	CASSPYRGLRSPLHF	TGTGCCAGCAGCCCGTACAGGGGGCTTCGGTCCCCCCTCCACTTT
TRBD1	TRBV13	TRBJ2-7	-	CASSLHLFRDRGYEQYF	TGTGCCAGCAGCTTACACTTATTCCGGGACAGGGGGTACGAGCAGTACTTC
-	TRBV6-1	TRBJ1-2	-	CASRRDGEANYSYAF	TGTGCCAGCAGACGGGACGGGGAAGCTAACTATAGCTACGCCTTC
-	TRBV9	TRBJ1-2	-	CASSVKPNQAAQIF	TGTGCCAGCAGCGTAAAGCCGAACCAGGCCGCCCAAATCTTC
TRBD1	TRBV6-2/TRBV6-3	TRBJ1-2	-	CASRSSGTALYGYTF	TGTGCCAGCAGAAGCTCCGGGACAGCACTCTATGGCTACACCTTC
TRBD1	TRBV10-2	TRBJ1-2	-	CGISSPDRENGYTF	TGCGGCATCAGCAGCCCTGACAGGGAGAATGGCTACACCTTC
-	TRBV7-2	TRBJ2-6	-	CASSFPPVGPGSGANVLTF	TGTGCCAGCAGCTTCCCGCCGGTTGGACCTGGCTCTGGGGCCAACGTCCTGACTTTC